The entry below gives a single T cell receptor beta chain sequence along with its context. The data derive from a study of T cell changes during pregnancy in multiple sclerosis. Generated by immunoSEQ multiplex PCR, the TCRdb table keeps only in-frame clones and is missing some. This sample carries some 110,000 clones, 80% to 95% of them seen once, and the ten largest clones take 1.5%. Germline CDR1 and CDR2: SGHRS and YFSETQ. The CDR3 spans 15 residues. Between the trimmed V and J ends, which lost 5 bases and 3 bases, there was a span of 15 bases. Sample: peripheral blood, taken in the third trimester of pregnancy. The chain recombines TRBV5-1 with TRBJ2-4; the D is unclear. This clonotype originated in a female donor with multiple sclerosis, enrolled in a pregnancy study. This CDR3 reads CASSLSASGKNIQYF. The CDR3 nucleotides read TGCGCCAGCAGTTTATCCGCGTCGGGCAAAAACATTCAGTACTTC.